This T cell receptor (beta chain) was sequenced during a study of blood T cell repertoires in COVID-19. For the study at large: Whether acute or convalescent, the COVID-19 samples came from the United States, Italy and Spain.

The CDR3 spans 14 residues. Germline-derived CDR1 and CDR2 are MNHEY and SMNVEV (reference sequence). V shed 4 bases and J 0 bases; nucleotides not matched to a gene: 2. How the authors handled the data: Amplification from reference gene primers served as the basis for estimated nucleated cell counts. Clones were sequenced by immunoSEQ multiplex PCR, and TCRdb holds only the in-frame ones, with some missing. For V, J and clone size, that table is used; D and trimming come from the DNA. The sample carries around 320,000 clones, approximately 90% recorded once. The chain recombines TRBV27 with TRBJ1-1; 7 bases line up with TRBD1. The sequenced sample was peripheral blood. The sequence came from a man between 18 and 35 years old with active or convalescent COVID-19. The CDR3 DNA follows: TGTGCCAGCAGTTCCCAGGGGGTGAACACTGAAGCTTTCTTT. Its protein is CASSSQGVNTEAFF.